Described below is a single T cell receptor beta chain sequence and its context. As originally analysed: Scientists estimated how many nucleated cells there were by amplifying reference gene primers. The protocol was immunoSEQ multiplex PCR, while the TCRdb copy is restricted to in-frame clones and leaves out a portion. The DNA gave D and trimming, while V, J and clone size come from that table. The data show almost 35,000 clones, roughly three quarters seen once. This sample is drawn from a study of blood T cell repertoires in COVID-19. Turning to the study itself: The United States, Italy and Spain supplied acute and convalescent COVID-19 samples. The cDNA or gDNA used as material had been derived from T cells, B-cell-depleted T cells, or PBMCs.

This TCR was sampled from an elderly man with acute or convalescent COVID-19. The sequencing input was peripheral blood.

The CDR3 region is CASSVPDRGDTGELFF. Here the CDR3 DNA reads TGTGCCAGCAGCGTACCGGACAGGGGCGACACCGGGGAGCTGTTTTTT. The chain uses TRBV9 and TRBJ2-2; 9 bases align to TRBD1. The CDR3 runs to 16 residues. V dropped 1 base and J dropped 3; count of bases not matched to a gene: 4. Germline CDR1 reads SGDLS; CDR2 reads YYNGEE.